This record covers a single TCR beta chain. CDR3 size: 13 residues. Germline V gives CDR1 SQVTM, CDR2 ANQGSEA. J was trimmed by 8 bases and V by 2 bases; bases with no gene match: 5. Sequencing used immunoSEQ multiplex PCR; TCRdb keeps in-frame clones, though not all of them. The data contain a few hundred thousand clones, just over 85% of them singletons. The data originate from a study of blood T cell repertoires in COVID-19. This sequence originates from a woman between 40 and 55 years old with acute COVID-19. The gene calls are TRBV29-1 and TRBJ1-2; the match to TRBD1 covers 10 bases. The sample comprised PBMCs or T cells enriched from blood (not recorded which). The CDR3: CSVELRTGGGYTF. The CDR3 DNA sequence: TGCAGCGTTGAACTGCGGACAGGGGGAGGCTACACCTTC.